A selection of T cell receptor beta chains follows, all from one sample in a study of cytomegalovirus exposure and HLA in healthy donors. Sequenced by immunoSEQ multiplex PCR; TCRdb stores in-frame clones only, minus some. The sample consists of approximately 170,000 clones, more than 65% of them appearing once. Sequenced input: PBMCs. The origin of the receptors is a man between 18 and 35 years old in good health and CMV-seropositive. Both conserved end residues are part of each CDR3.

>TRBV11-2|TRBJ1-1
CASSRQLNTEAFF
>TRBV5-6|-
CASSLGAYEQYF
>TRBV21-1|TRBJ1-5
CAPTGGFSNQPQHF
>TRBV13|TRBJ1-4
CASSSRDGGLTTNEKLFF
>TRBV28|TRBJ1-2
CASSFLGQGAGYTF
>TRBV4-1|TRBJ1-2
CASSPTGISYGYTF
>TRBV4-2|TRBJ2-7
CASSQDIGQFYEQYF
>TRBV7-3|TRBJ1-2
CASSLTGGQGIYGYTF
>TRBV7-9|TRBJ2-7
CASSPPGGAALEQYF
>TRBV19|TRBJ2-1
CASTQGGRNNEQFF
>TRBV4-1|TRBJ2-1
CASSQEGAGKKNEQFF
>TRBV28|TRBJ2-7
CASIYGGGQGHHRQYF
>TRBV27|TRBJ2-1
CASSSGIEQFF
>TRBV4-1|TRBJ2-5
CASSQNPAAGGYETQYF
>TRBV6-5|TRBJ2-5
CASRNRGSIQETQYF
>TRBV4-1|TRBJ1-3
CASSQDKGLSENTIYF